The clone carrying this T cell receptor (beta chain) was seen once. Its cognate antigen is unknown. An even split of each subset's genomic DNA across several immunoSEQ plates was performed. Each replicate PCR on the sorted subsets used about 220 ng DNA (around 31,000 T cell genomes). This table comes from immunoSEQ multiplex PCR, and its TCRdb copy is limited to in-frame clones, with some not included. The data show around 2,000,000 clones, approximately 94% seen once. Germline V lookup: CDR1 MNHEY, CDR2 SVGAGI. The V end lost 0 bases, the J end lost 9 bases, and 15 bases lay between the germline ends. CDR3 length: 16 residues. These data are taken from a study of shared clonotypes between healthy human individuals. Overall study findings and caveats: Incomplete sequencing of sorted subsets was indicated by rarefaction despite large depth. Collection of samples was limited to blood; tissue repertoires likely differ.

Naive CD8 cells comprised CD45RO-negative, CCR7-positively selected cells, excluding terminally differentiated effector memory CD45RA+ cells. This TCR derives from a man younger than 35 in good health. The sequenced sample consisted of naive CD8+ T cells sorted from blood. The genes are TRBV6-5 and TRBJ1-6; D ambiguous. The DNA for the CDR3 is TGTGCCAGCAGTTACTCTCCTGGGGAGGGAGGTTCACCCCTCCACTTT. It is translated as CASSYSPGEGGSPLHF.